One T cell receptor beta chain is described in this entry. Produced via immunoSEQ multiplex PCR; TCRdb's table is partial and in-frame only. The sample shows 40,000 to 55,000 clones, around 90% of them seen only once. The data originate from a study of T cell changes during pregnancy in multiple sclerosis. Trimming pared 2 bases from V and 10 bases from J, leaving 16 bases between. Looked up from germline, CDR1 is MNHEY and CDR2 is SMNVEV (reference sequence). CDR3 length: 14 amino acids. The TCR originated in a female donor with multiple sclerosis, enrolled in a pregnancy study. Sequencing used CD4+ T cells from peripheral blood mononuclear cells, obtained in the second trimester of pregnancy. The rearrangement joins TRBV27 to TRBJ2-3; the D is unclear. Here the CDR3 DNA reads TGTGCCAGCAGTTTACGGAGCAGCTCCTCTTCGCAGTATTTT. Translated, it gives CASSLRSSSSSQYF.